The rows below give T cell receptor beta chains drawn from one sample of a study of blood T cell repertoires in COVID-19. The repertoire was sequenced with immunoSEQ multiplex PCR; TCRdb's copy has only in-frame clones and lacks some. Of approximately 390,000 clones listed, nearly 90% were seen once; the top ten hold 2% to 2.5%. Sample: PBMCs or T cells enriched from blood (not recorded which). All receptors derive from a woman in her thirties or forties with acute COVID-19. Each CDR3 is given with its conserved first and last residue. The D gene is left open where the match is weak. Clone size appears in some rows only: once, few, many, or a class for an expanded clone.

V,D,length,J,size,CDR3,DNA
TRBV19,TRBD1,15,TRBJ1-1,.,CASSPGTGEYTEAFF,TGTGCCAGTAGTCCAGGGACAGGGGAGTACACTGAAGCTTTCTTT
TRBV11-2,TRBD2,17,TRBJ2-7,.,CASSLDNQRGRSYEQYF,TGTGCCAGCAGCTTAGATAACCAGCGGGGGAGATCCTACGAGCAGTACTTC
TRBV13,.,17,TRBJ2-7,once,CASSRHNWAGEGYEQYF,TGTGCCAGCAGCCGACACAACTGGGCAGGGGAGGGTTACGAGCAGTACTTC
TRBV30,TRBD1,14,TRBJ1-2,.,CAWSDNRGRFGYTF,TGTGCCTGGAGTGACAACAGGGGGCGGTTTGGCTACACCTTC
TRBV5-1,TRBD1,14,TRBJ2-7,.,CASSDGTGGAEQYF,TGCGCCAGCAGCGACGGGACAGGGGGCGCCGAGCAGTACTTC
TRBV7-9,.,15,TRBJ1-6,.,CASSLDSGGNSPLHF,TGTGCCAGCAGCTTAGACTCGGGGGGGAATTCACCCCTCCACTTT
TRBV2,TRBD1,12,TRBJ2-1,.,CASRQGPNEQFF,TGTGCCAGCAGACAGGGGCCCAATGAGCAGTTCTTC
TRBV2,.,13,TRBJ1-1,.,CASSDRVNTEAFF,TGTGCCAGCAGTGACAGGGTGAACACTGAAGCTTTCTTT
TRBV5-1,.,18,TRBJ1-6,.,CASSLAPRGGTYNSPLHF,TGCGCCAGCAGCTTGGCCCCACGGGGGGGAACCTATAATTCACCCCTCCACTTT
TRBV10-1,.,14,TRBJ2-2,.,CASSEFLGRRGAPF,TGCGCCAGCAGTGAGTTCCTAGGGAGACGGGGAGCCCCTTTT
TRBV11-2,.,16,TRBJ2-5,.,CASSLVGGRYQETQYF,TGTGCCAGCAGCTTAGTAGGCGGGCGCTACCAAGAGACCCAGTACTTC
TRBV15,.,15,TRBJ1-4,.,CATSRALSPAEKLFF,TGTGCCACCAGCAGAGCTCTCTCCCCCGCGGAAAAACTGTTTTTT
TRBV10-3,.,13,TRBJ1-4,.,CAIRADWNEKLFF,TGTGCCATCAGGGCCGACTGGAATGAAAAACTGTTTTTT
TRBV29-1,.,10,TRBJ2-5,.,CSVESRPQYF,TGCAGCGTTGAATCCCGTCCCCAGTACTTC
TRBV15,.,16,TRBJ1-2,.,CATSRQRGGRDYGYTF,TGTGCCACCAGCAGACAAAGGGGGGGCCGGGACTATGGCTACACCTTC
TRBV12-5,.,16,TRBJ1-1,.,CASGLPSGGGVTEAFF,TGTGCTAGTGGTTTACCGTCGGGGGGAGGGGTGACTGAAGCTTTCTTT
TRBV9,.,15,TRBJ1-2,.,CASSAQGSTNYGYTF,TGTGCCAGCAGCGCACAGGGCTCTACTAACTATGGCTACACCTTC
TRBV10-1,TRBD1,13,TRBJ2-5,.,CATSDRGKETQYF,TGCGCCACTTCGGACAGGGGGAAGGAGACCCAGTACTTC
TRBV3-1/TRBV3-2,.,17,TRBJ2-6,.,CASSHGGLLSGANVLTF,TGTGCCAGCAGCCACGGGGGGCTTCTCTCTGGGGCCAACGTCCTGACTTTC
TRBV10-3,.,14,TRBJ2-3,.,CAIAAGDRTDTQYF,TGTGCCATCGCAGCCGGGGATCGCACAGATACGCAGTATTTT
TRBV25-1,TRBD1,14,TRBJ1-2,.,CASSRTGAYHGYTF,TGTGCCAGCAGCCGGACAGGGGCGTATCATGGCTACACCTTC
TRBV7-9,.,12,TRBJ2-1,.,CASSLAGREQFF,TGTGCCAGCAGCTTAGCGGGGCGAGAGCAGTTCTTC
TRBV6-2/TRBV6-3,.,12,TRBJ2-1,few,CASSSTGIEQFF,TGTGCCAGCAGTTCAACAGGGATTGAGCAGTTCTTC
TRBV19,TRBD1,14,TRBJ1-2,.,CASSTGQGFYGYTF,TGTGCCAGTAGTACGGGACAGGGGTTCTATGGCTACACCTTC
TRBV30,.,13,TRBJ2-7,.,CAWSVAGNGPEDF,TGTGCCTGGAGTGTGGCAGGTAACGGTCCGGAGGACTTC
TRBV5-1,.,15,TRBJ1-1,.,CASSGERSGNTEAFF,TGCGCCAGCAGCGGGGAGCGGTCCGGGAACACTGAAGCTTTCTTT
TRBV5-5,.,17,TRBJ1-5,once,CASSLSAARWGDQPQHF,TGTGCCAGCAGCTTGTCGGCGGCAAGGTGGGGGGATCAGCCCCAGCATTTT
TRBV29-1,.,11,TRBJ1-2,.,CSVEAGNGYTF,TGCAGCGTTGAAGCGGGGAATGGCTACACCTTC
TRBV9,TRBD2,17,TRBJ2-3,.,CASSLRTSGGERDTQYF,TGTGCCAGCAGCCTACGGACTAGCGGGGGGGAGCGAGATACGCAGTATTTT
TRBV20-1,.,14,TRBJ2-1,.,CSASLLAHYNEQFF,TGCAGTGCTAGTCTGCTAGCTCATTACAATGAGCAGTTCTTC
TRBV19,.,15,TRBJ1-5,once,CASSIAWADNQPQHF,TGTGCCAGTAGTATAGCCTGGGCAGACAATCAGCCCCAGCATTTT
TRBV11-2,TRBD2,15,TRBJ2-7,.,CASSLLAGGPVEQYF,TGTGCCAGCAGTCTCCTAGCGGGGGGGCCCGTCGAGCAGTACTTC
TRBV5-1,.,13,TRBJ2-3,once,CASSLSGEDTQYF,TGCGCCAGCAGCTTGTCGGGAGAAGATACGCAGTATTTT
TRBV5-4,.,16,TRBJ2-5,.,CASSFYGQGLGETQYF,TGTGCCAGCAGCTTTTATGGGCAGGGTCTGGGGGAGACCCAGTACTTC
TRBV12-3/TRBV12-4,.,11,TRBJ1-4,.,CASSPNEKLFF,TGTGCCAGCAGCCCAAATGAAAAACTGTTTTTT
TRBV11-3,TRBD2,14,TRBJ2-3,.,CASSHSGVSDTQYF,TGTGCCAGCAGCCATAGCGGGGTATCAGATACGCAGTATTTT
TRBV4-1,TRBD1,15,TRBJ2-5,few,CASSHTGGFQETQYF,TGCGCCAGCAGCCATACAGGGGGATTCCAAGAGACCCAGTACTTC
TRBV11-2,.,10,TRBJ1-2,.,CASGPPGYTF,TGTGCCAGCGGGCCCCCCGGCTACACCTTC
TRBV18,TRBD1,18,TRBJ1-4,.,CASSPRPGGASTNEKLFF,TGTGCCAGCTCACCACGTCCAGGGGGCGCGTCGACTAATGAAAAACTGTTTTTT
TRBV4-1,TRBD1,19,TRBJ1-3,.,CASSQEGHGTAHSGNTIYF,TGCGCCAGCAGCCAAGAGGGACACGGGACAGCCCACTCTGGAAACACCATATATTTT
TRBV9,TRBD2,19,TRBJ2-4,.,CASSVHPAGASIAKNIQYF,TGTGCCAGCAGCGTACACCCAGCGGGGGCCTCAATAGCCAAAAACATTCAGTACTTC
TRBV14,TRBD1,15,TRBJ1-4,.,CASSPLQGNNEKLFF,TGTGCCAGCAGCCCCTTACAGGGGAATAATGAAAAACTGTTTTTT
TRBV24-1,TRBD1,16,TRBJ2-3,.,CATSDSGTGWADTQYF,TGTGCCACCAGTGATTCCGGGACAGGGTGGGCAGATACGCAGTATTTT
TRBV5-8,.,16,TRBJ1-5,.,CASSLGQASHNQPQHF,TGTGCCAGCAGCTTGGGACAGGCATCACACAATCAGCCCCAGCATTTT
TRBV7-2,.,15,TRBJ1-6,few,CASSLAAGEYSPLHF,TGTGCCAGCAGCTTAGCGGCAGGGGAGTATTCACCCCTCCACTTT
TRBV20-1,TRBD1,16,TRBJ1-3,once,CSASGDSSISGNTIYF,TGCAGTGCTAGTGGGGACAGTAGCATCTCTGGAAACACCATATATTTT
TRBV18,TRBD2,17,TRBJ2-1,once,CASSPLVSGGSYNEQFF,TGTGCCAGCTCCCCCCTAGTGAGCGGGGGTTCTTACAATGAGCAGTTCTTC
TRBV12-3/TRBV12-4,.,11,TRBJ1-1,.,CASRGGPKAFF,TGTGCCAGCAGGGGGGGACCAAAAGCTTTCTTT
TRBV30,.,14,TRBJ1-3,.,CAWSVTGPRDTIYF,TGTGCCTGGAGTGTAACGGGTCCACGAGACACCATATATTTT
TRBV2,TRBD2,16,TRBJ2-5,.,CASSSRLAGGEETQYF,TGTGCCAGCAGTTCCCGACTAGCGGGGGGAGAGGAGACCCAGTACTTC
TRBV6-5,.,14,TRBJ1-2,.,CASIRDTFNYGYTF,TGTGCCAGCATTCGGGACACCTTCAACTATGGCTACACCTTC
TRBV12-3/TRBV12-4,TRBD1,13,TRBJ1-1,.,CASSGQGRTEAFF,TGTGCCAGCAGCGGACAGGGGCGAACTGAAGCTTTCTTT
TRBV27,.,13,TRBJ1-1,few,CASSLFRDTEAFF,TGTGCCAGCAGTTTATTCAGGGACACTGAAGCTTTCTTT
TRBV5-1,.,15,TRBJ2-7,once,CASSLGTGYNYEQYF,TGCGCCAGCAGCTTGGGAACAGGGTACAACTACGAGCAGTACTTC
TRBV6-5,TRBD1,14,TRBJ1-3,.,CASSRRGPGNTIYF,TGTGCCAGCAGTCGGAGGGGGCCTGGAAACACCATATATTTT
TRBV3-1/TRBV3-2,TRBD2,16,TRBJ2-5,.,CASSQGWTSGGKTQYF,TGTGCCAGCAGCCAAGGTTGGACTAGCGGGGGAAAGACCCAGTACTTC